The clone carrying this TCR beta chain has just a few counts. Its antigen is not known. At one end the junction does not follow the germline gene, possibly because of a read error. This specimen comes from a study of cytomegalovirus exposure and HLA in healthy donors. Study results and caveats: Excluded were some V segments that proved indistinguishable, including TRBV6-2 and TRBV6-3. The study designated about 160 TCR beta chains cytomegalovirus-associated. It was in a later analysis that TCR association rates were seen to vary by HLA locus, highest for DRB1 and lowest for HLA-C.

CDR3 length equals 14 residues. Looked up from germline, CDR1 is ENHRY and CDR2 is SYGVKD. 13 Jbeta primers and 60 Vbeta primers were used for the PCR. Sequenced by immunoSEQ multiplex PCR; TCRdb stores in-frame clones only, minus some. The sample contains roughly 100,000 clones, about 83% of which appear only once. Sequenced material: PBMCs. The TCR was taken from a female donor in good health and CMV-seropositive. This sequence joins TRBV10-3 and TRBJ1-2, with 10 bases matching TRBD1. This chain's CDR3 is CAMSGTGANYGYTF. The CDR3 DNA is TGTGCCATGAGTGGGACAGGGGCTAACTATGGCTACACCTTC.